These 27 T cell receptor beta chains share one sample of origin, sequenced in a study of blood T cell repertoires in COVID-19 (TCRdb year 2020). The receptor library was made with the immunoSEQ multiplex PCR assay. Here the immuneACCESS table is served through TCRdb, limited to in-frame sequences with V and J called. Missing clones are a known gap in these copies; in checked studies unresolved V genes cover under half, and the rest lacks a known reason. The sample table contains approximately 45,000 clones; only one count was recorded for about 87% of them. Over 4% of the sample is taken by the ten largest. Sequencing used peripheral blood. These receptors came from a human donor in a cohort sampled during active COVID-19.

The chain combines TRBV15 with TRBJ2-7; 8 nucleotides agree with TRBD1. Germline lookup yields CDR1 LNHNV and CDR2 YYDKDF (reference sequence). The CDR3 length is 14 residues. V shed 0 bases, J shed 3 bases, and the junction held 1 base outside the gene matches. The CDR3 DNA sequence: TGTGCCACCAGCAGAGATACAGGGGGCTACGAGCAGTACTTC. It encodes CATSRDTGGYEQYF.

The chain is built from TRBV3-1 (or the pseudogene TRBV3-2) and TRBJ2-7, with TRBD2 matching over 11 bases. V lost 0 bases to trimming and J lost 2 bases; unmatched junction nucleotides: 6. CDR1 LGHDT and CDR2 YNNKEL come from the germline V gene (reference sequence). The CDR3 covers 17 residues. The CDR3 coding sequence is TGTGCCAGCAGCCAAGATCAAGGGACTAGCGGTCCCTACGAGCAGTACTTC. Its translation is CASSQDQGTSGPYEQYF.

The chain has TRBV5-6 and TRBJ2-1; 14 positions agree with TRBD2. The V segment lost 4 bases and the J segment 4 bases; nucleotides outside the gene matches: 10. Germline CDR1 and CDR2: SGHDT and YYEEEE. The CDR3 sequence is 18 residues long. CDR3: CASSTTGTSGRGYNEQFF. The CDR3 DNA reads as TGTGCCAGCAGCACAACCGGGACTAGCGGGAGAGGGTACAATGAGCAGTTCTTC.

The chain is built from TRBV30 and TRBJ1-4; D might be TRBD1 (5 bases). The CDR3 contains 13 residues. V lost 6 bases, J lost 4 bases, and 12 bases lay in between. The V gene's germline CDR1 is GTSNPN and CDR2 SVGIG (reference sequence). The DNA of the CDR3 is TGTGCCTGCCCCCAGGGCGATAATGAAAAACTGTTTTTT. Protein product: CACPQGDNEKLFF.

The chain combines TRBV5-1 with TRBJ2-7, with D tentatively TRBD1 (6 bases). The V end was cut by 4 bases, the J end by 2 bases, with 13 bases between. This CDR3 region has 14 residues. Germline V lookup: CDR1 SGHRS, CDR2 YFSETQ. CDR3 sequence: CASSPQGGTYEQYF. CDR3 bases: TGCGCCAGCAGCCCACAGGGTGGTACCTACGAGCAGTACTTC.

The chain has TRBV30 and TRBJ2-3, with 9 nucleotides matching TRBD2. Germline V lookup: CDR1 GTSNPN, CDR2 SVGIG (reference sequence). The V gene end was trimmed by 4 bases and the J gene end by 4 bases; junction bases not matched to a gene: 15. The CDR3 sequence is 17 residues long. The CDR3 bases are TGTGCCTGGAAACTGGGGGTAGCGGGAGATCTCCCAGATACGCAGTATTTT. The encoded protein is CAWKLGVAGDLPDTQYF. The complete variable domain, with remaining parts taken from reference TRBV30 and TRBJ2-3, reads SQTIHQWPATLVQPVGSPLSLECTVEGTSNPNLYWYRQAAGRGLQLLFYSVGIGQISSEVPQNLSASRPQDRQFILSSKKLLLSDSGFYLCAWKLGVAGDLPDTQYFGPGTRLTVL.

The chain uses TRBV5-1 and TRBJ2-5, with a tentative D call TRBD2 (5 bases). The CDR3 contains 12 residues. Germline CDR1 SGHRS, CDR2 YFSETQ. V was trimmed by 5 bases and J by 1 base, leaving 6 bases between them. This CDR3 is CASRGLQETQYF. CDR3 nucleotide sequence: TGCGCCAGCAGAGGACTCCAAGAGACCCAGTACTTC.

Here the CDR3 reads CASSDRTGYEAFF. CDR3 DNA: TGTGCCAGCAGTGACAGGACAGGCTACGAAGCTTTCTTT. The chain links TRBV2 to TRBJ1-1; TRBD1 matches at 7 bases. After removal of 3 bases from V and 8 bases from J, the junction contained 6 bases not matched to a gene. Germline-derived CDR1 and CDR2 are SNHLY and FYNNEI. This CDR3 is built from 13 residues.

This chain connects TRBV28 to TRBJ1-2, with 7 bases matching TRBD1. This CDR3 comprises 17 residues. Germline CDR1 and CDR2: MDHEN and SYDVKM. The J segment lost 6 bases and the V segment lost 5 bases, leaving 18 bases of the junction unmatched. CDR3 protein: CASSKISVKDRRDGYTF. DNA of the CDR3: TGTGCCAGCAGTAAAATCTCGGTTAAGGACAGGAGAGATGGCTACACCTTC.

The rearrangement joins TRBV18 to TRBJ1-2; the D gene is possibly TRBD1 (5 bases). The length of the CDR3 is 15 residues. CDR1 is KGHSH, CDR2 LQKENI, per germline. V was shortened by 3 bases and J by 7 bases, with 18 bases between the two germline ends. CDR3 sequence reads: CASSPLGLTGGGYTF. The CDR3 DNA sequence: TGTGCCAGCTCACCCTTGGGACTAACGGGAGGTGGCTACACCTTC.

The chain carries TRBV7-9 and TRBJ2-1, with TRBD1 identical over 7 bases. With 3 bases clipped from V and 6 bases from J, the junction kept 2 bases outside the gene matches. The germline V gene has CDR1 SEHNR and CDR2 FQNEAQ (reference sequence). The CDR3 has 13 amino acids. CDR3 protein: CASSLNRGNEQFF. Written as DNA, the CDR3 is TGTGCCAGCAGCTTGAACAGGGGCAATGAGCAGTTCTTC.

V and J are TRBV25-1 and TRBJ2-7; TRBD2 matches at 15 bases. The CDR3 covers 16 residues. V was pared by 4 bases and J by 7 bases, with 8 bases of the junction left unmatched. From germline, CDR1 is MGHDK and CDR2 SYGVNS. The chain's CDR3 is CASSGGTSGRSREQYF. In DNA, the CDR3 is TGTGCCAGCAGTGGGGGGACTAGCGGGAGGTCGCGAGAGCAGTACTTC.

J is TRBJ1-1 and V is TRBV19; TRBD1 aligns across 7 bases. The CDR3 extends over 14 amino acids. Germline-derived CDR1 and CDR2 are LNHDA and SQIVND (reference sequence). V lost 6 bases and J lost 1; bases outside the gene matches: 5. CDR3 coding DNA: TGTGCCAGTAGCAGGGACAGACAGAACACTGAAGCTTTCTTT. This encodes CASSRDRQNTEAFF.

The J gene is TRBJ2-5, the V gene TRBV2; 8 nucleotides match TRBD1. Germline V gives CDR1 SNHLY, CDR2 FYNNEI. The CDR3 is 13 amino acids. Unmatched junction bases numbered 5, after V lost 8 bases and J lost 3 bases. CDR3 DNA sequence: TGTGCCAGCCGGACAGGGCGGAAAGAGACCCAGTACTTC. Translating gives CASRTGRKETQYF.

The gene calls are TRBV27 and TRBJ2-2, with D perhaps matching TRBD2 (6 bases). CDR1 and CDR2 (germline): MNHEY, SMNVEV (reference sequence). Trimming took 3 bases from V and 7 from J, leaving 24 bases between them. The CDR3 covers 18 residues. This CDR3 reads CASSLSLWRTTIGGELFF. The CDR3 DNA sequence: TGTGCCAGCAGTTTGTCACTCTGGCGGACTACCATCGGCGGGGAGCTGTTTTTT.

J is TRBJ2-1 and V is TRBV28, with 9 bases identical to TRBD1. The CDR3 runs to 19 residues. CDR1 and CDR2 (germline): MDHEN, SYDVKM. V lost 4 bases and J lost 7; bases outside the gene matches: 20. The CDR3 sequence: CASSSRWVQDRGVRNEQFF. CDR3 DNA sequence: TGTGCCAGCAGTTCCCGTTGGGTCCAGGACAGGGGAGTGAGGAATGAGCAGTTCTTC.

The V and J genes are TRBV11-2 and TRBJ1-1; D unclear. The V gene lost 5 bases and the J gene lost 8 bases, with 9 bases spanning the gap. The CDR3 has 11 residues. Per germline, CDR1 SGHAT and CDR2 FQNNGV. The CDR3 region has the DNA TGTGCCAGCAGCCTAGGGAGAGAAGCTTTCTTT. Protein sequence: CASSLGREAFF.

This clone showed up just a few times. CDR3 amino acids: CASSLEGVPSGELFF. CDR3 coding DNA: TGCGCCAGCAGCTTGGAGGGGGTTCCGTCCGGGGAGCTGTTTTTT. The chain combines TRBV5-1 with TRBJ2-2; a possible D gene is TRBD1 (6 bases). This CDR3 is built from 15 residues. Germline V gives CDR1 SGHRS, CDR2 YFSETQ. Trimming removed 0 bases at V and 6 bases at J, with 12 bases between.

This clone was counted a single time. The rearrangement joins TRBV7-2 to TRBJ1-5; the D is unclear. CDR3 length: 16 residues. The ends were cut back, 1 base at V and 0 bases at J, with 10 bases in the middle. The germline gives CDR1 SGHTA, CDR2 FQGNSA. The chain's CDR3 is CASSLVAGNSNQPQHF. CDR3 nucleotide sequence: TGTGCCAGCAGCTTAGTCGCAGGAAATAGCAATCAGCCCCAGCATTTT. The full variable domain, with the rest looked up from reference TRBV7-2 and TRBJ1-5, is GAGVSQSPSNKVTEKGKDVELRCDPISGHTALYWYRQSLGQGLEFLIYFQGNSAPDKSGLPSDRFSAERTGGSVSTLTIQRTQQEDSAVYLCASSLVAGNSNQPQHFGDGTRLSIL.

The V and J genes are TRBV9 and TRBJ2-7; D gene ambiguous. Per germline, CDR1 SGDLS and CDR2 YYNGEE. V was pared by 0 bases and J by 6 bases, with 10 bases between. The CDR3 has 13 amino acids. CDR3 loop: CASSVEPGAEQYF. The CDR3 bases are TGTGCCAGCAGCGTAGAGCCAGGCGCCGAGCAGTACTTC.

This chain links TRBV10-3 with TRBJ2-4; D is undetermined. The CDR3 runs to 12 residues. Germline V gene lookup returns CDR1 ENHRY and CDR2 SYGVKD. With 5 bases removed from V and 5 bases from J, the gap between germline ends came to 7 bases. The CDR3, as DNA: TGTGCCATCAGTAGCTCGGAAAACATTCAGTACTTC. This gives the protein CAISSSENIQYF.

The genes are TRBV13 and TRBJ2-1; 10 nucleotides match TRBD1. CDR3 length equals 15 residues. Germline V gives CDR1 PRHDT, CDR2 FYEKMQ (reference sequence). V shed 3 bases, J shed 9 bases, and the junction held 8 bases outside the gene matches. CDR3 in DNA: TGTGCCAGCAGCTTTGAGGGACAGGGGTCTGTTGAGCAGTTCTTC. Protein sequence: CASSFEGQGSVEQFF. Based on the CDR3 plus reference TRBV13 and TRBJ2-1, the full variable domain is AAGVIQSPRHLIKEKRETATLKCYPIPRHDTVYWYQQGPGQDPQFLISFYEKMQSDKGSIPDRFSAQQFSDYHSELNMSSLELGDSALYFCASSFEGQGSVEQFFGPGTRLTVL.

The chain has TRBV7-2 and TRBJ1-3; the D gene is possibly TRBD1 (5 bases). The V end lost 5 bases, the J end lost 0 bases, and 17 bases lay between the germline ends. This CDR3 is 17 amino acids long. Germline CDR1 reads SGHTA; CDR2 reads FQGNSA. CDR3 nucleotide sequence: TGTGCCAGCAGCCGGAACGCCGGACATAACTCTGGAAACACCATATATTTT. Translation: CASSRNAGHNSGNTIYF.

The chain employs TRBV24-1 and TRBJ2-7; 7 nucleotides agree with TRBD1. The CDR3 is 15 residues long. Per germline, CDR1 KGHDR and CDR2 SFDVKD. Trimming cost V 3 bases and J 3 bases; bases outside gene matches: 7. CDR3 nucleotides: TGTGCCACCAGTGATCCGGGACAGCGACACTACGAGCAGTACTTC. Protein: CATSDPGQRHYEQYF.

This clone came up a few times. The chain has TRBV4-1 and TRBJ1-1; possible D gene TRBD1, 5 bases. CDR1 and CDR2 from the germline V gene are MGHRA and YSYEKL. This CDR3 comprises 16 residues. The V end lost 4 bases, the J end lost 5 bases, and 20 bases lay between the germline ends. The CDR3 nucleotides are TGCGCCAGCAGCCTAGGGGTAGGGGCAAGTAATACTGAAGCTTTCTTT. Amino acids: CASSLGVGASNTEAFF.

This sequence joins TRBV27 and TRBJ2-6, with 10 bases matching TRBD1. V lost 6 bases and J lost 2; bases outside the gene matches: 4. Germline values: CDR1 MNHEY, CDR2 SMNVEV (reference sequence). The CDR3 consists of 16 residues. CDR3 coding DNA: TGTGCCAGCAGGACAGGGGGCCGAGCTGGGGCCAACGTCCTGACTTTC. Translated: CASRTGGRAGANVLTF.

This clone was counted only a few times. The chain is built from TRBV5-4 and TRBJ1-1; 7 nucleotides align to TRBD1. CDR1 SGHNT and CDR2 YYREEE come from the germline V gene (reference sequence). V trimming: 0 bases; J trimming: 9 bases; junction bases outside the gene matches: 11. CDR3 length: 15 amino acids. CDR3 sequence reads: CASSLEGTVIAQAFF. Here the CDR3 DNA reads TGTGCCAGCAGCTTGGAAGGGACAGTCATCGCACAAGCTTTCTTT.